This T cell receptor (beta chain) was retrieved from a study of cytomegalovirus exposure and HLA in healthy donors. On the study more broadly: T cells numbering 150 million to 200 million yielded fewer than 140 million unique TCR beta sequences in an earlier analysis. Overall study results and limits: Most of the CMV-associated TCR beta chains (in a later analysis) appeared to be HLA-restricted. Per a prior analysis, the majority of TCR beta V segments were productive roughly 87% or roughly 30% of the time. Upon later analysis, HLA-associated TCR beta chains proved more clonally expanded than other, equally common chains.

The PCR used 60 Vbeta and 13 Jbeta primers. Produced via immunoSEQ multiplex PCR; TCRdb's table is partial and in-frame only. The data show under 200,000 clones, 70% to 85% seen once. Germline V gene sequence: CDR1 SGHTA, CDR2 FQGNSA. The CDR3 runs to 19 residues. The trim removed 3 bases at V and 0 bases at J, leaving 12 bases unmatched. Comment on this clone: Antigen unknown.

The TCR originated in a woman aged 25 to 39 in good health and CMV-seropositive. The chain joins TRBV7-2 to TRBJ2-1, with 9 positions matching TRBD2. The sample consisted of PBMCs. The CDR3 loop is CASSLLAGSSGSSYNEQFF. CDR3 nucleotides: TGTGCCAGCAGCTTGTTGGCGGGCAGTAGCGGGAGCTCCTACAATGAGCAGTTCTTC.